This paragraph covers one TCR beta chain sequence. The antigen remains undetermined. The sample comes from a study of cytomegalovirus exposure and HLA in healthy donors. Study details: A previous analysis identified about 110 million unique TCR beta sequences derived from around 200 million T cells. Study-wide results and limits: In most subjects, TCR beta sequences reportedly gave accurate predictions of HLA-A and HLA-B alleles. Presence/absence results assume similar sequencing depth per donor, which may not hold.

Use of 60 Vbeta and 13 Jbeta primers characterized the PCR. Sequenced by immunoSEQ multiplex PCR; TCRdb stores in-frame clones only, minus some. The top ten hold less than 2% of the sample, which has some 130,000 clones, over 65% seen once. Sequencing input: PBMCs. This TCR came from a man aged 40-55 years in good health and CMV-seronegative.

In DNA form, the CDR3 reads TGTGCCAGCAGCCGAACATCGGGAGCAAATTTGTACGAGCAGTACTTC. This codes for CASSRTSGANLYEQYF. The V call is TRBV7-6, the J call TRBJ2-7; D is perhaps TRBD2 (6 bases). Trimming left V 5 bases short and J 4 bases short, with 21 bases between. The germline V gene has CDR1 SGHVS and CDR2 FNYEAQ. The CDR3 contains 16 residues.